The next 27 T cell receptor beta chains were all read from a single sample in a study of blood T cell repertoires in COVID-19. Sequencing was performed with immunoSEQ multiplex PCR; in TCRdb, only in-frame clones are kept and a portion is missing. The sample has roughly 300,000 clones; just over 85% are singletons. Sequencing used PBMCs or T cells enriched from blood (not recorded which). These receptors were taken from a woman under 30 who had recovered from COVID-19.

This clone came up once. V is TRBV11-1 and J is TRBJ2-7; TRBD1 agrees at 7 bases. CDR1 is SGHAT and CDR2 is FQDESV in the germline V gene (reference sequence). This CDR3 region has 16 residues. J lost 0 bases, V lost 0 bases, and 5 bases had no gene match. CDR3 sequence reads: CASSLAWDSFSYEQYF. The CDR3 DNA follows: TGTGCCAGCAGCTTAGCGTGGGACAGTTTCTCCTACGAGCAGTACTTC.

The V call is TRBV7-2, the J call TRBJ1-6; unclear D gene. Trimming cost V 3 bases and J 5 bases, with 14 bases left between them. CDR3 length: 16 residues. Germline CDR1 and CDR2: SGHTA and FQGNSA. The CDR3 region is CASSFTLAGNNSPLHF. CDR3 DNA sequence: TGTGCCAGCAGCTTCACGCTGGCGGGGAATAATTCACCCCTCCACTTT.

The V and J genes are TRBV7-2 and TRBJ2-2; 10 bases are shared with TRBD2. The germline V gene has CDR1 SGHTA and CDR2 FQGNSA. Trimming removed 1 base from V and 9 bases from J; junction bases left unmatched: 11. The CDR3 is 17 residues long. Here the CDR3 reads CASSLGPLAGVSRELFF. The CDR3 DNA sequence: TGTGCCAGCAGCTTAGGTCCCCTAGCGGGAGTGAGCCGGGAGCTGTTTTTT.

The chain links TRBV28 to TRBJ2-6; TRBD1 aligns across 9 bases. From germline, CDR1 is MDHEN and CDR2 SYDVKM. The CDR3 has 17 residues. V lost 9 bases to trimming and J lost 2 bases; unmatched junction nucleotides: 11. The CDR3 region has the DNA TGTGCCAGTGGGACCGGGACAGGGCTAGCTGGGGCCAACGTCCTGACTTTC. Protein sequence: CASGTGTGLAGANVLTF.

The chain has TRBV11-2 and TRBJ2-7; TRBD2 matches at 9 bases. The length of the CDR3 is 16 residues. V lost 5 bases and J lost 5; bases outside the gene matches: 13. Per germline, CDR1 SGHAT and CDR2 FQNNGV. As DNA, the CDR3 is TGTGCCAGCAGCGAGAGCGGGAGGACAACTCCTAACGAGCAGTACTTC. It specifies CASSESGRTTPNEQYF.

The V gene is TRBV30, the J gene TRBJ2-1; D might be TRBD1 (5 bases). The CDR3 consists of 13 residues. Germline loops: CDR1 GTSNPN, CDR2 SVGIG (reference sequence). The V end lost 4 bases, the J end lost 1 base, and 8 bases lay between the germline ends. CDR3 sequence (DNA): TGTGCCTGGACTAGGGGATCCTACAATGAGCAGTTCTTC. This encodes CAWTRGSYNEQFF.

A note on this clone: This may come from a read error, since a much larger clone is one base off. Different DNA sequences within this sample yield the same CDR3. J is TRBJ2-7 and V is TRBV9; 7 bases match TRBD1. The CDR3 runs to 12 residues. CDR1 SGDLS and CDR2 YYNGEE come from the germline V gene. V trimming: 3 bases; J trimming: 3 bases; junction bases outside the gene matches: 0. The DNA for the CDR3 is TGTGCCAGCAGCGGGGACAGCTACGAGCAGTACTTC. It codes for CASSGDSYEQYF.

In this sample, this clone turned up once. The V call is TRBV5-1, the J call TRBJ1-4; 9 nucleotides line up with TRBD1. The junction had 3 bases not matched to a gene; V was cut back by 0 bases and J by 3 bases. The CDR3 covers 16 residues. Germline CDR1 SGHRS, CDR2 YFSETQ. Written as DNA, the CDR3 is TGCGCCAGCAGCTTGGGACAGGGGGACGCTAATGAAAAACTGTTTTTT. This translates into CASSLGQGDANEKLFF.

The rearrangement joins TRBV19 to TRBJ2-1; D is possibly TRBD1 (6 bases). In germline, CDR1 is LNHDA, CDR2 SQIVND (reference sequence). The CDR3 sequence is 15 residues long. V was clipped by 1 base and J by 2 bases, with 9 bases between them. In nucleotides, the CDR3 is TGTGCCAGTAGTATAGGCAGGGGCCCCTACAATGAGCAGTTCTTC. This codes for CASSIGRGPYNEQFF.

CDR3 loop: CASSPPGQGMNTEAFF. In nucleotides, the CDR3 is TGTGCCAGCAGCCCTCCGGGACAGGGGATGAACACTGAAGCTTTCTTT. The chain uses TRBV5-5 and TRBJ1-1; TRBD1 agrees at 10 bases. Germline V gene sequence: CDR1 SGHKS, CDR2 YYEKEE (reference sequence). Unmatched junction bases numbered 6, after V lost 4 bases and J lost 0 bases. The CDR3 length is 16 residues.

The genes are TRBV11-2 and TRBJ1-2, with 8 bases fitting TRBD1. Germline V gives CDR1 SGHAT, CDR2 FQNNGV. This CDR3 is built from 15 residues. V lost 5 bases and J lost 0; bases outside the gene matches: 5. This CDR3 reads CASSPVDRANYGYTF. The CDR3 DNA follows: TGTGCCAGCAGCCCTGTGGACAGGGCTAACTATGGCTACACCTTC.

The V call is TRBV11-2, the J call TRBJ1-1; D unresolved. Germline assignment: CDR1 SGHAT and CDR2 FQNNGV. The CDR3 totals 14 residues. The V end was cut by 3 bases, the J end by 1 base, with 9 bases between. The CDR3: CASSFWRQNTEAFF. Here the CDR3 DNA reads TGTGCCAGCAGCTTTTGGCGACAGAACACTGAAGCTTTCTTT.

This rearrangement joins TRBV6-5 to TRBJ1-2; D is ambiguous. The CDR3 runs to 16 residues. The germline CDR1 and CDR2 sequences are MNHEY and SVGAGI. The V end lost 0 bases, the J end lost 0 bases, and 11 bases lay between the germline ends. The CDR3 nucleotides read TGTGCCAGCAGTTACTCCTCGACGGGAACTAACTATGGCTACACCTTC. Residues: CASSYSSTGTNYGYTF.

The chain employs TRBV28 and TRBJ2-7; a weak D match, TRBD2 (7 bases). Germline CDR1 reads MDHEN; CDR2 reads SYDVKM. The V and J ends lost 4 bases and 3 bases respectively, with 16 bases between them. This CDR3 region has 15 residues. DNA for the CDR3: TGTGCCAGCAGTTCCCTTATCGGGGGGCTCTACGAGCAGTACTTC. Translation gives CASSSLIGGLYEQYF.

In nucleotides, the CDR3 is TGTGCCAGCAGCTCGACAGGGTCTATCTACGAGCAGTACTTC. Protein sequence: CASSSTGSIYEQYF. The V and J genes are TRBV5-4 and TRBJ2-7; 7 nucleotides align to TRBD1. The CDR3 is made up of 14 amino acids. The ends lost 3 bases at V and 3 bases at J; junction bases unmatched: 6. Germline assignment: CDR1 SGHNT and CDR2 YYREEE (reference sequence). Looking up the rest from reference TRBV5-4 and TRBJ2-7 gives the full variable domain: ETGVTQSPTHLIKTRGQQVTLRCSSQSGHNTVSWYQQALGQGPQFIFQYYREEENGRGNFPPRFSGLQFPNYSSELNVNALELDDSALYLCASSSTGSIYEQYFGPGTRLTVT.

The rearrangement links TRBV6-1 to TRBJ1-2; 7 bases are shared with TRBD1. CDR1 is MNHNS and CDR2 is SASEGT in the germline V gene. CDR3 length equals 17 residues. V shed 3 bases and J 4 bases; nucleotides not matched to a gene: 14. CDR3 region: CASSDLSGGADRYGYTF. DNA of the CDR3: TGTGCCAGCAGTGATTTGTCAGGGGGTGCGGATCGCTATGGCTACACCTTC.

The CDR3 region has the DNA TGTGCCAGCAGCTTGGCGGGTTACCAAGAGACCCAGTACTTC. This codes for CASSLAGYQETQYF. The V gene is TRBV5-4, the J gene TRBJ2-5; no clear D gene. CDR1 and CDR2 (germline): SGHNT, YYREEE (reference sequence). The CDR3 length is 14 residues. V was pared by 0 bases and J by 0 bases, with 6 bases between.

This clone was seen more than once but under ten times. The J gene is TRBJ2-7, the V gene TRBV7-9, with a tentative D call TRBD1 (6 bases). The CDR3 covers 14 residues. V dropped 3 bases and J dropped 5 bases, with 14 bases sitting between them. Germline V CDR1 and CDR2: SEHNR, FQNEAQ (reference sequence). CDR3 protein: CASSLGALEDEQYF. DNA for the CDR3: TGTGCCAGCAGCTTGGGGGCGTTAGAAGACGAGCAGTACTTC.

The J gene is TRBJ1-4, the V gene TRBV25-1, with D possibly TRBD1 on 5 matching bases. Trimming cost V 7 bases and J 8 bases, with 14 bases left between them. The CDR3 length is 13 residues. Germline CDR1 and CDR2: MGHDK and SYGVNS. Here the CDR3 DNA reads TGTGCCAGCAATGGCAGGGCGGGAGAAAAACTGTTTTTT. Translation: CASNGRAGEKLFF.

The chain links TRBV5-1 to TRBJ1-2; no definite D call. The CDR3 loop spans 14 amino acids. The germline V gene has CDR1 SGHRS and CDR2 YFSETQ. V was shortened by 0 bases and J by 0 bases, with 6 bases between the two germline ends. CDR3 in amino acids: CASSLEQANYGYTF. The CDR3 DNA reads TGCGCCAGCAGCTTGGAGCAGGCTAACTATGGCTACACCTTC. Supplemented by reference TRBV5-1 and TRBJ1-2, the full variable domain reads KAGVTQTPRYLIKTRGQQVTLSCSPISGHRSVSWYQQTPGQGLQFLFEYFSETQRNKGNFPGRFSGRQFSNSRSEMNVSTLELGDSALYLCASSLEQANYGYTFGSGTRLTVV.

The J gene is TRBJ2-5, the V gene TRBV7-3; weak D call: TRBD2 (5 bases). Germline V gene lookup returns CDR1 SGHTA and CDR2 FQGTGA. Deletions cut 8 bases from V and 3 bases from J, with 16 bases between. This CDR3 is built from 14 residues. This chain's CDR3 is CASRPPRAEETQYF. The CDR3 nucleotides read TGTGCCAGCCGCCCCCCAAGAGCGGAAGAGACCCAGTACTTC.

The CDR3 region is CASGTSGIRPHEQYF. For the CDR3, the DNA is TGCGCCAGCGGGACTAGCGGGATTCGTCCCCACGAGCAGTACTTC. The chain employs TRBV4-1 and TRBJ2-7; 13 bases align to TRBD2. V lost 8 bases, J lost 5 bases, and 9 bases stayed unmatched. Germline-derived CDR1 and CDR2 are MGHRA and YSYEKL. This CDR3 region has 15 residues.

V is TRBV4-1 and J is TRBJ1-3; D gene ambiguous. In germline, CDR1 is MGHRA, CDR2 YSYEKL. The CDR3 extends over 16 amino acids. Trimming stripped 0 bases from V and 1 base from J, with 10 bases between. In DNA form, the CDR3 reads TGCGCCAGCAGCCAAGAGTTGTCGGGATCTGGAAACACCATATATTTT. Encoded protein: CASSQELSGSGNTIYF.

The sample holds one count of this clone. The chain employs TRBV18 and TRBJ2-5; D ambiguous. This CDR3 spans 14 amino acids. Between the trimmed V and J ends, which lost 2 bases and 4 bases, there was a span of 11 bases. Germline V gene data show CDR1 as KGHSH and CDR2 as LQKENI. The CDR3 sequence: CASSPDIVLETQYF. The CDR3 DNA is TGTGCCAGCTCACCAGACATCGTCTTAGAGACCCAGTACTTC.

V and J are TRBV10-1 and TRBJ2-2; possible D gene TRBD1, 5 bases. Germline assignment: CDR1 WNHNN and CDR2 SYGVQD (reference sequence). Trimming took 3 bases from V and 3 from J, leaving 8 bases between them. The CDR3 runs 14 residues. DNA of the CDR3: TGCGCCAGCAGTGATGACAGCCACACCGGGGAGCTGTTTTTT. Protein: CASSDDSHTGELFF.

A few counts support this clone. The CDR3 protein is CSVATTTGGEGYTF. The CDR3 nucleotides are TGCAGCGTCGCGACAACCACAGGGGGCGAAGGCTACACCTTC. V gene TRBV29-1 combines with J gene TRBJ1-2, with 9 positions matching TRBD1. Germline CDR1 SQVTM, CDR2 ANQGSEA. There are 14 residues in the CDR3. The J segment lost 8 bases and the V segment lost 6 bases, leaving 13 bases of the junction unmatched. Combining the CDR3 with reference TRBV29-1 and TRBJ1-2 gives the whole variable domain SAVISQKPSRDICQRGTSLTIQCQVDSQVTMMFWYRQQPGQSLTLIATANQGSEATYESGFVIDKFPISRPNLTFSTLTVSNMSPEDSSIYLCSVATTTGGEGYTFGSGTRLTVV.

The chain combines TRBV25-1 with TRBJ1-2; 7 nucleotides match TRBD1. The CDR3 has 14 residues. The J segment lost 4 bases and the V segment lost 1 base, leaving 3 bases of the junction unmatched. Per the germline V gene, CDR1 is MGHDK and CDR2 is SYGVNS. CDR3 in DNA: TGTGCCAGCAGTGAATCAGGGGGTGGCTATGGCTACACCTTC. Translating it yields CASSESGGGYGYTF.